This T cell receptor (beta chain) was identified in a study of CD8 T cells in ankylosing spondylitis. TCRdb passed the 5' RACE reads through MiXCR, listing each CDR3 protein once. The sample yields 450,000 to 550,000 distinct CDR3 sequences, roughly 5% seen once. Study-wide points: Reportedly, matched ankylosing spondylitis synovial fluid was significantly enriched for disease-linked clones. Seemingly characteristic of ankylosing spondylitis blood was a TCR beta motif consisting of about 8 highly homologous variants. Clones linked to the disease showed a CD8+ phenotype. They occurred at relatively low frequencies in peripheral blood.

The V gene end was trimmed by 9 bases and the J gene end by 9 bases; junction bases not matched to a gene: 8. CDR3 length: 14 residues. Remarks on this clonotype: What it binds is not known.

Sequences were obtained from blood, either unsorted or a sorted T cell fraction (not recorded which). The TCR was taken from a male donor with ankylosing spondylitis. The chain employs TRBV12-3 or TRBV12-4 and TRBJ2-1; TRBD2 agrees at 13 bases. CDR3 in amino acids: CASKTSGRFGEQFF. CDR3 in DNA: TGTGCCAGTAAGACTAGCGGGAGGTTTGGTGAGCAGTTCTTC.